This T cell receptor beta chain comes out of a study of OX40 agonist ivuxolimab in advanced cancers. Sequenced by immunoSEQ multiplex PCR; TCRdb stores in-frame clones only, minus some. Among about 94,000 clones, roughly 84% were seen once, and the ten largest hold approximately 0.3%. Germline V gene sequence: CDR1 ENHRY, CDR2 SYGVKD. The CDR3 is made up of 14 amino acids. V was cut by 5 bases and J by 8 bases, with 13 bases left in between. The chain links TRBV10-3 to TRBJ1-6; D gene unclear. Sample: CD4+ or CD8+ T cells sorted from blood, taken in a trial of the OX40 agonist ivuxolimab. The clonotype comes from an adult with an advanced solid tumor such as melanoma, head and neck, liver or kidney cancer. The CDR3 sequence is CAISLSGGDSPLHF. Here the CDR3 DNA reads TGTGCCATCAGTCTGTCAGGTGGGGATTCACCCCTCCACTTT.